Shown below are 10 T cell receptor beta chains from a single sample sequenced in a study of blood T cells in healthy people across ages. A sample-barcoded 5' primer and a J-beta primer mix were used in a second PCR of about 7 to 11 cycles. Each CDR3 protein gets one entry after TCRdb re-called the 5' RACE reads with MiXCR. The sample lists approximately 800,000 distinct CDR3 sequences; 20% to 25% were seen once. The same sample was also studied in work on T cells of mothers and their children.

The sample comprised blood. These receptors came from a boy younger than 18 in good health.

This chain joins TRBV5-1 and TRBJ2-3, with 11 bases identical to TRBD2. The germline V gene has CDR1 SGHRS and CDR2 YFSETQ. V lost 3 bases, J lost 5 bases, and 5 bases stayed unmatched. The CDR3 contains 15 residues. In DNA form, the CDR3 reads TGCGCCAGCAGCTCGAGCACTAGCGGGAGAGATACGCAGTATTTT. Its protein is CASSSSTSGRDTQYF.

The genes are TRBV7-8 and TRBJ2-7; D possibly corresponds to TRBD2 (5 bases). Germline V gene lookup returns CDR1 SGHVS and CDR2 FQNEAQ. This CDR3 spans 16 amino acids. The V and J ends lost 0 bases and 0 bases respectively, with 12 bases between them. CDR3 sequence reads: CASSLARGASSYEQYF. The CDR3 DNA is TGTGCCAGCAGCTTAGCCCGGGGAGCAAGCTCCTACGAGCAGTACTTC.

This chain joins TRBV19 and TRBJ1-1; 7 positions match TRBD1. The CDR3 is 11 residues long. Trimming at V came to 10 bases and at J to 11 bases, leaving 10 bases not matched to a gene. Germline V lookup: CDR1 LNHDA, CDR2 SQIVND (reference sequence). This CDR3 is CATWTGVGAFF. CDR3 coding DNA: TGTGCCACTTGGACAGGTGTTGGTGCTTTCTTT.

This rearrangement joins TRBV2 to TRBJ1-4; unclear D gene. With 8 bases removed from V and 9 bases from J, the gap between germline ends came to 13 bases. This CDR3 has 12 residues. Germline V CDR1 and CDR2: SNHLY, FYNNEI. This CDR3 is CASSEVLKKLFF. The CDR3 DNA reads TGTGCCAGCTCGGAGGTACTCAAAAAACTGTTTTTT. The complete variable domain, with remaining parts taken from reference TRBV2 and TRBJ1-4, reads EPEVTQTPSHQVTQMGQEVILRCVPISNHLYFYWYRQILGQKVEFLVSFYNNEISEKSEIFDDQFSVERPDGSNFTLKIRSTKLEDSAMYFCASSEVLKKLFFGSGTQLSVL.

This rearrangement joins TRBV4-2 to TRBJ1-3; D might be TRBD1 (6 bases). CDR1 is LGHNA, CDR2 YNFKEQ, per germline. This CDR3 has 16 residues. Trimming cost V 1 base and J 0 bases, with 10 bases left between them. Written as DNA, the CDR3 is TGTGCCAGCAGCCAAGTACGGACAGACTCTGGAAACACCATATATTTT. Its translation is CASSQVRTDSGNTIYF.

Notes on this clonotype: One junction end does not reproduce the germline sequence, and a read error may be involved. The chain couples TRBV6-2 or TRBV6-3 to TRBJ2-1, with a tentative D call TRBD2 (6 bases). Per the germline V gene, CDR1 is MNHEY and CDR2 is SVGEGT. This CDR3 has 15 amino acids. CDR3 DNA: TGTGCCAGCAGTCCCGTGGGACTCCCACAAGAGACCCAGTGCTTC. This codes for CASSPVGLPQETQCF.

The chain joins TRBV20-1 to TRBJ2-3, with TRBD2 identical over 13 bases. V shed 6 bases and J 3 bases; nucleotides not matched to a gene: 15. Germline V lookup: CDR1 DFQATT, CDR2 SNEGSKA (reference sequence). CDR3 length: 18 amino acids. The CDR3 sequence is CSARIGTSGKSGTDTQYF. The CDR3, as DNA: TGCAGTGCCCGAATTGGGACTAGCGGGAAGTCGGGTACAGATACGCAGTATTTT.

A few counts support this clonotype. The V and J genes are TRBV11-1 and TRBJ1-4, with 10 bases fitting TRBD1. The CDR3 loop spans 20 amino acids. The junction had 19 bases not matched to a gene; V was cut back by 5 bases and J by 4 bases. Germline CDR1 SGHAT, CDR2 FQDESV (reference sequence). The CDR3 loop is CASSGRDRGISRKNNEKLFF. In DNA form, the CDR3 reads TGTGCCAGCAGCGGGCGGGACAGGGGCATTTCCCGGAAAAATAATGAAAAACTGTTTTTT.

With respect to this clonotype: One end of the junction varies from germline; a read error may be responsible. The genes are TRBV5-1 and TRBJ2-3; D is ambiguous. This CDR3 is built from 14 residues. Germline assignment: CDR1 SGHRS and CDR2 YFSETQ. The DNA of the CDR3 is TGCACCAGCACCGTCGCCCAGCACACAGATACGCAGTATTTT. The encoded protein is CTSTVAQHTDTQYF. The whole variable domain, remainder taken from reference TRBV5-1 and TRBJ2-3, is KAGVTQTPRYLIKTRGQQVTLSCSPISGHRSVSWYQQTPGQGLQFLFEYFSETQRNKGNFPGRFSGRQFSNSRSEMNVSTLELGDSALYLCTSTVAQHTDTQYFGPGTRLTVL.

J is TRBJ2-7 and V is TRBV7-3; the match to TRBD1 covers 9 bases. Trimming cost V 2 bases and J 5 bases; bases outside gene matches: 7. Germline V gives CDR1 SGHTA, CDR2 FQGTGA. CDR3 length: 15 residues. CDR3 nucleotide sequence: TGTGCCAGCAGCTTAGGGACAGGGCCGTCCCACGAGCAGTACTTC. It specifies CASSLGTGPSHEQYF.